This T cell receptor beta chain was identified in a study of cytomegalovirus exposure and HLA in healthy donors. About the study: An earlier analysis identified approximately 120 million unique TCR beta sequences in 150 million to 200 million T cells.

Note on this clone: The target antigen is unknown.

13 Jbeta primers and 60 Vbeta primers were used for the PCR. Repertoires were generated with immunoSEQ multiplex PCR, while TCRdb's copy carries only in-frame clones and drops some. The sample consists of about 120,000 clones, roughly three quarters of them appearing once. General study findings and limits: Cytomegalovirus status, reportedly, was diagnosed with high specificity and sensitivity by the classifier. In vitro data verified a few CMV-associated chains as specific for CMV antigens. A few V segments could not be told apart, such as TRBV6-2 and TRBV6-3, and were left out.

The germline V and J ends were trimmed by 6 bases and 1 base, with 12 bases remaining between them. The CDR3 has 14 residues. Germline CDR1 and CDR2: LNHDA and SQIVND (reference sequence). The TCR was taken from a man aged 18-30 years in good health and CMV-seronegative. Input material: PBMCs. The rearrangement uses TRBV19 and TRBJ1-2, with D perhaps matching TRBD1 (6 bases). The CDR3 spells CASSLAGVNYGYTF. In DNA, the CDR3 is TGTGCCAGTAGCCTGGCAGGGGTTAACTATGGCTACACCTTC.